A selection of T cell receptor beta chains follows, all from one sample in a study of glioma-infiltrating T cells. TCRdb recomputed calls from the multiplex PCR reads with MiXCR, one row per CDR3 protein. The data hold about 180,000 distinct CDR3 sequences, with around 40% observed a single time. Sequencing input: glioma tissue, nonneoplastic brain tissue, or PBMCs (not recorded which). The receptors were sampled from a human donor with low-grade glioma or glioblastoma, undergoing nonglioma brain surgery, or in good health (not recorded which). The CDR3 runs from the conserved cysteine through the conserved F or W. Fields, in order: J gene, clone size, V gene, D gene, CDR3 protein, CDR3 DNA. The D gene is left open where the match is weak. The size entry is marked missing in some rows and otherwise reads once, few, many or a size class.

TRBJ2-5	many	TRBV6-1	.	CASSGGTGASETQYF	TGTGCCAGCAGCGGTGGAACGGGAGCTTCTGAGACCCAGTACTTC
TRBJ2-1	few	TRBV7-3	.	CASSPMGASYNEQFF	TGTGCCAGCAGCCCAATGGGGGCCTCCTACAATGAGCAGTTCTTC
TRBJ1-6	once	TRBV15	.	CATRVLCDRNSPLHF	TGTGCCACCAGAGTTCTTTGTGACAGAAATTCACCCCTCCACTTT
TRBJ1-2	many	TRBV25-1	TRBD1	CASSEITGQQWDGYTF	TGTGCCAGCAGTGAGATAACGGGACAGCAATGGGACGGCTACACCTTC
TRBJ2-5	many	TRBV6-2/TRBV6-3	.	CASSYPRRRRTQETQYF	TGTGCCAGCAGTTACCCCCGACGCCGGAGGACCCAAGAGACCCAGTACTTC
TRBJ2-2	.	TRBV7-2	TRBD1	CASSRPQGAPNHGELFF	TGTGCCAGCAGCCGCCCACAGGGGGCGCCGAATCACGGGGAGCTGTTTTTT
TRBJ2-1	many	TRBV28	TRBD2	CASSLGGSQRYEQFF	TGTGCCAGCAGTTTGGGGGGGTCACAGCGGTATGAGCAGTTCTTC
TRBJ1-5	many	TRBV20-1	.	CSASKFDISNQPQHF	TGCAGTGCTAGCAAATTCGACATTAGCAATCAGCCCCAGCATTTT
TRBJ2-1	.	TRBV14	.	CARSQYNEQFF	TGTGCCAGGAGCCAATACAATGAGCAGTTCTTC
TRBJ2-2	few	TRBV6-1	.	CASIVIAGTTNTGELFF	TGTGCCAGCATTGTTATCGCCGGGACCACTAACACCGGGGAGCTGTTTTTT
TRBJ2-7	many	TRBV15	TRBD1	CATSREGTGGYEQYF	TGTGCCACCAGCAGAGAAGGGACAGGGGGGTACGAGCAGTACTTC
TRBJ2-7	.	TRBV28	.	CASSPSQVGAYEQYF	TGTGCCAGCAGTCCCTCCCAGGTAGGGGCCTACGAGCAGTACTTC